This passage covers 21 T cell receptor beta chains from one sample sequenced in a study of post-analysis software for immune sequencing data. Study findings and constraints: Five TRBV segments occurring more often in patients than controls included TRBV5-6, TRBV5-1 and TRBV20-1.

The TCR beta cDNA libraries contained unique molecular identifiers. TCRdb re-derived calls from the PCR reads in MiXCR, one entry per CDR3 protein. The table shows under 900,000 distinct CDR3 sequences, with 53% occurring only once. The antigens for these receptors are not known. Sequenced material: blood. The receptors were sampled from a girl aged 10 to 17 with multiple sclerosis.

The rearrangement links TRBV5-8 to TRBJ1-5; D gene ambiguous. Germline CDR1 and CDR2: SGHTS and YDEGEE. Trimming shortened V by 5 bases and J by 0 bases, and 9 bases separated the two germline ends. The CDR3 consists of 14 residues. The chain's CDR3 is CASSLAVSNQPQHF. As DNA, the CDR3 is TGTGCCAGCAGTCTGGCGGTTAGCAATCAGCCCCAGCATTTT.

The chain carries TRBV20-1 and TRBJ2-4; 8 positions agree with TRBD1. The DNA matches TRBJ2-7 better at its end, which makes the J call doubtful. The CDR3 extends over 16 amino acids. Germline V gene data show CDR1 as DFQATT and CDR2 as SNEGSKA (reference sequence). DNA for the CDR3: TGCAGTGCTAGAGATACGTTCGGACAGGGAATGGACGAGCAGTACTTC. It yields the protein CSARDTFGQGMDEQYF.

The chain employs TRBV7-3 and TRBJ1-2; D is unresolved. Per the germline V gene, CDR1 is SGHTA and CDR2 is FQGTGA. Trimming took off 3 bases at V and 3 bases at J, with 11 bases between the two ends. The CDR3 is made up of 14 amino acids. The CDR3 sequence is CASSLGTRDYGYTF. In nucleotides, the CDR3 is TGTGCCAGCAGCTTGGGCACCCGAGACTATGGCTACACCTTC.

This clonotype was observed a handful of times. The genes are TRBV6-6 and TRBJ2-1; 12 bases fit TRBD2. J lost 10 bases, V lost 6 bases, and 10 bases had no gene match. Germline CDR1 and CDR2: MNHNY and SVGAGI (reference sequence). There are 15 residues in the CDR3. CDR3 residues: CASRHASGGAREQFF. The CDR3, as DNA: TGTGCCAGCAGACACGCTAGCGGGGGGGCCAGGGAGCAGTTCTTC.

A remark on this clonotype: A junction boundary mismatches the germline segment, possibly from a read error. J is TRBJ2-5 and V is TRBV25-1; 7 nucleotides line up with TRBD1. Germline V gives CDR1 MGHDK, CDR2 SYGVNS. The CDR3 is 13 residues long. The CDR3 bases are TGTGCCAGCAGTGTCCGACAGGGCGAGACCCAGTACTTT. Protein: CASSVRQGETQYF.

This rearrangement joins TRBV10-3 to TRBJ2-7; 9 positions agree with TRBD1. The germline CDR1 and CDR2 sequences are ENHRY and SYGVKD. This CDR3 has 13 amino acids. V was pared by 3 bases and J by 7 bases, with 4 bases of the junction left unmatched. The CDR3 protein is CAISEQDRGEQYF. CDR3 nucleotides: TGTGCCATCAGTGAACAGGACAGGGGTGAGCAGTACTTC.

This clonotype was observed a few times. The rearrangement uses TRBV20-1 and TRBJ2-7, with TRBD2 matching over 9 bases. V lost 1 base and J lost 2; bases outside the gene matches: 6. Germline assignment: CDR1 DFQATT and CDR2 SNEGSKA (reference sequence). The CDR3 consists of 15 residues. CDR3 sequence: CSARAPGLAPYEQYF. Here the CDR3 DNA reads TGCAGTGCTAGAGCCCCGGGACTAGCCCCCTACGAGCAGTACTTC.

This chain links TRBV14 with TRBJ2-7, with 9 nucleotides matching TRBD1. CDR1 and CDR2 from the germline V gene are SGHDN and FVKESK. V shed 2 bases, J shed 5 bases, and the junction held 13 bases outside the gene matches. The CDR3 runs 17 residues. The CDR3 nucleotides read TGTGCCAGCAGCCAATCCGGGACAGGGAGGCCTCGGAACGAGCAGTACTTC. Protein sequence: CASSQSGTGRPRNEQYF.

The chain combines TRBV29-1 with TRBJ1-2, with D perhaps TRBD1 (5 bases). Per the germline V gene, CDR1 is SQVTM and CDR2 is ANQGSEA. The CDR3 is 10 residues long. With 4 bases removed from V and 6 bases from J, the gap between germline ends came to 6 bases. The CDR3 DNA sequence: TGCAGCGTTGCAGGGAATGGCTACACCTTC. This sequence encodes CSVAGNGYTF.

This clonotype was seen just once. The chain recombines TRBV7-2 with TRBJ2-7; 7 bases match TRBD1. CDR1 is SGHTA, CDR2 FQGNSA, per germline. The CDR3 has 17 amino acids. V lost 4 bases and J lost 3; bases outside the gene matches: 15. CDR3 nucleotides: TGTGCCAGCAGCTCGGAGAGGACAGGATTAAATGGCTACGAGCAGTACTTC. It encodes CASSSERTGLNGYEQYF.

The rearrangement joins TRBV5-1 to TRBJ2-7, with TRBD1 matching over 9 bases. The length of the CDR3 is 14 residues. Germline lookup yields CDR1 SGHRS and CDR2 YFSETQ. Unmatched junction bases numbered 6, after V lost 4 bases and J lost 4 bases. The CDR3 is CASSGQGSRYEQYF. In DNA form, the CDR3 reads TGCGCCAGCAGCGGACAGGGGAGTAGATACGAGCAGTACTTC. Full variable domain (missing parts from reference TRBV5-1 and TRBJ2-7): KAGVTQTPRYLIKTRGQQVTLSCSPISGHRSVSWYQQTPGQGLQFLFEYFSETQRNKGNFPGRFSGRQFSNSRSEMNVSTLELGDSALYLCASSGQGSRYEQYFGPGTRLTVT.

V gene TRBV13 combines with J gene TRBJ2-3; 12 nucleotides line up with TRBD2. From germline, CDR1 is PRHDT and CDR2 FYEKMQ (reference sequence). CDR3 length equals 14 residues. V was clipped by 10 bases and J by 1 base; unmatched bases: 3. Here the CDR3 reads CATRTSGGTDTQYF. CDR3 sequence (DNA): TGTGCCACTCGGACTAGCGGGGGCACAGATACGCAGTATTTT.

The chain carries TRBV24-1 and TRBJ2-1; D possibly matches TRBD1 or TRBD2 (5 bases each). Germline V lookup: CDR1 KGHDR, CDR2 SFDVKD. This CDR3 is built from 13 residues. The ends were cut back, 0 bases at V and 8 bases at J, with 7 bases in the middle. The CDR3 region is CATSDLGGHEQFF. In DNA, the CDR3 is TGTGCCACCAGTGATTTGGGGGGACATGAGCAGTTCTTC.

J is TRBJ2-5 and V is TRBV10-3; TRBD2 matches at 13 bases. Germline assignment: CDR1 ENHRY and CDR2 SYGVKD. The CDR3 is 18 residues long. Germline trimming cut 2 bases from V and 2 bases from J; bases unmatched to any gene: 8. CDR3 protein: CAISERGLAGSGQETQYF. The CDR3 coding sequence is TGTGCCATCAGTGAGCGGGGACTAGCGGGATCGGGGCAAGAGACCCAGTACTTC.

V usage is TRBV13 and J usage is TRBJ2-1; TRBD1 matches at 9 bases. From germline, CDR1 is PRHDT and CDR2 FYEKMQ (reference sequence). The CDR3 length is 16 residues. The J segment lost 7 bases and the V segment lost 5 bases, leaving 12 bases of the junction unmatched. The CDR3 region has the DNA TGTGCCAGCAGCATACAGGGGGCGCGGCCAATAAATGAGCAGTTCTTC. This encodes CASSIQGARPINEQFF.

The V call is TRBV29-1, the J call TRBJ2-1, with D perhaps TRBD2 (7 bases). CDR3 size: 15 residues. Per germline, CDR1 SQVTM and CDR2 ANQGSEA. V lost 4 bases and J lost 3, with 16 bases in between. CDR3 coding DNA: TGCAGCGTTGGGGGGGGGCGGGATAACTACAATGAGCAGTTCTTC. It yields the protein CSVGGGRDNYNEQFF.

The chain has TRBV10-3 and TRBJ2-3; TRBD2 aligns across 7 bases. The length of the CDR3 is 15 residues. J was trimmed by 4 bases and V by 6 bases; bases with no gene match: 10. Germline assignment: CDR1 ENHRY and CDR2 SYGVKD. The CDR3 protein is CAIRGFGGGPDTQYF. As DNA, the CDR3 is TGTGCCATCAGAGGGTTCGGCGGGGGACCAGATACGCAGTATTTT.

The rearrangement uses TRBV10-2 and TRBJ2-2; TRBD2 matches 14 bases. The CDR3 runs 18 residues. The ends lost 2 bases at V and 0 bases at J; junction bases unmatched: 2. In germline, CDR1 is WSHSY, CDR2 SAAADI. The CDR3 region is CASSEGGLAGANTGELFF. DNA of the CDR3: TGCGCCAGCAGTGAGGGGGGACTAGCGGGAGCGAACACCGGGGAGCTGTTTTTT.

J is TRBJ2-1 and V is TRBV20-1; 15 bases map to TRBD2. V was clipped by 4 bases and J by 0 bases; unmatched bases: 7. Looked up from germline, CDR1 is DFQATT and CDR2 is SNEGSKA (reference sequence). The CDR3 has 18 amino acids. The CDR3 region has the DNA TGCAGTGCTACTCACGGGACTAGCGGGGGGCCCTCCTACAATGAGCAGTTCTTC. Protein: CSATHGTSGGPSYNEQFF.

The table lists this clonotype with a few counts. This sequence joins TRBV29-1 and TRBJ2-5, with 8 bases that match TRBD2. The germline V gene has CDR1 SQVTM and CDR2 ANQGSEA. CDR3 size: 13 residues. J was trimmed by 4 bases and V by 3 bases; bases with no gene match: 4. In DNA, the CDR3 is TGCAGCGTTGATGCCAGCGGGGGAGAGACCCAGTACTTC. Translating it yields CSVDASGGETQYF.

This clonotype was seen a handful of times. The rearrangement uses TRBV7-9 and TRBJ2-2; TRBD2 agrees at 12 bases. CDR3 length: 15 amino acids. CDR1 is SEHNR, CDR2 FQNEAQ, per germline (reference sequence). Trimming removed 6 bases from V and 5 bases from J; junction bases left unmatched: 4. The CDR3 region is CASSRTSGNTGELFF. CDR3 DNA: TGTGCCAGCAGTCGGACTAGCGGGAATACCGGGGAGCTGTTTTTT.